These 14 T cell receptor beta chains were sequenced from one sample in a study of T cell responses to AZD1222 COVID-19 vaccine. The protocol was immunoSEQ multiplex PCR, while the TCRdb copy is restricted to in-frame clones and leaves out a portion. The table includes 100,000 to 150,000 clones, just over 85% detected once. Material: peripheral blood, obtained on day 0 of AZD1222 vaccination. The receptors derive from an adult in good health.

This chain uses TRBV29-1 with TRBJ1-1, with 8 bases that match TRBD1. The CDR3 length is 13 residues. Germline CDR1 SQVTM, CDR2 ANQGSEA. Trimming took 4 bases from V and 11 from J; bases not matched to a gene: 12. The CDR3 region has the DNA TGCAGCGTTGCTAACAGGGGGGCCCAGAGGGCTTTCTTT. Translation: CSVANRGAQRAFF.

The CDR3 spells CASSYRAGEQFF. The CDR3, as DNA: TGTGCCAGCAGCTACCGGGCGGGTGAGCAGTTCTTC. This chain links TRBV7-3 with TRBJ2-1; tentatively, D is TRBD2 (5 bases). The length of the CDR3 is 12 residues. CDR1 and CDR2 from the germline V gene are SGHTA and FQGTGA. Trimming left V 4 bases short and J 9 bases short, with 10 bases between.

V gene TRBV18 combines with J gene TRBJ1-2; D gene uncertain. CDR1 is KGHSH and CDR2 is LQKENI in the germline V gene. Trimming shortened V by 2 bases and J by 4 bases, and 14 bases separated the two germline ends. The CDR3 length is 15 residues. The CDR3 bases are TGTGCCAGCTCACCAGCTGCCCTACCTTCCTATGGCTACACCTTC. This gives the protein CASSPAALPSYGYTF.

The chain combines TRBV6-5 with TRBJ1-1; D might be TRBD1 (5 bases). CDR3 length: 14 amino acids. Trimming took off 11 bases at V and 3 bases at J, with 19 bases between the two ends. Germline V lookup: CDR1 MNHEY, CDR2 SVGAGI. The CDR3 spells CAVWDGPADTEAFF. CDR3 DNA: TGTGCCGTATGGGACGGACCCGCGGACACTGAAGCTTTCTTT.

The chain employs TRBV3-1 (or the pseudogene TRBV3-2) and TRBJ2-1, with TRBD2 identical over 14 bases. Trimming cost V 6 bases and J 0 bases; bases outside gene matches: 13. The germline V gene encodes CDR1 LGHDT and CDR2 YNNKEL (reference sequence). The CDR3 length is 20 residues. The CDR3 loop reads CASSWAWTSGGKPSYNEQFF. The CDR3 DNA reads as TGTGCCAGCAGTTGGGCTTGGACTAGCGGGGGGAAACCCTCCTACAATGAGCAGTTCTTC.

The chain recombines TRBV2 with TRBJ1-2; 8 bases match TRBD1. This CDR3 contains 15 residues. J lost 7 bases, V lost 6 bases, and 13 bases had no gene match. Germline lookup yields CDR1 SNHLY and CDR2 FYNNEI. CDR3 sequence reads: CASRDSRQGLRGYTF. DNA of the CDR3: TGTGCCAGCAGAGATAGTAGACAGGGGTTACGTGGCTACACCTTC.

The J gene is TRBJ2-7, the V gene TRBV10-3; 16 nucleotides agree with TRBD2. The CDR3 totals 18 residues. The germline V gene encodes CDR1 ENHRY and CDR2 SYGVKD. Trimming removed 6 bases from V and 2 bases from J; junction bases left unmatched: 10. Here the CDR3 DNA reads TGTGCCATCAGCCCGGGACTAGCGGGGGGGCCAGGGACCTACGAGCAGTACTTC. Translated: CAISPGLAGGPGTYEQYF.

The chain combines TRBV6-2 or TRBV6-3 with TRBJ1-6, with 7 bases aligning to TRBD1. CDR1 and CDR2 (germline): MNHEY, SVGEGT. Trimming removed 4 bases from V and 10 bases from J; junction bases left unmatched: 13. The CDR3 totals 16 residues. The CDR3 spells CASSSHLDRIFSPLHF. The CDR3 nucleotides read TGTGCCAGCAGTTCCCACCTGGACAGGATTTTCTCACCCCTCCACTTT.

The chain uses TRBV5-5 and TRBJ2-3; 15 nucleotides match TRBD2. Looked up from germline, CDR1 is SGHKS and CDR2 is YYEKEE (reference sequence). CDR3 length: 18 amino acids. Losses at the gene ends were 2 bases for V and 5 bases for J; bases not matched to a gene: 9. This chain's CDR3 is CASSFGGLAGGLGDTQYF. The CDR3 DNA reads as TGTGCCAGCAGCTTTGGAGGACTAGCGGGGGGGCTAGGAGATACGCAGTATTTT.

The chain couples TRBV19 to TRBJ2-6; possibly TRBD1 for D (5 bases). This CDR3 has 15 amino acids. Deletions cut 5 bases from V and 0 bases from J, with 8 bases between. Germline-derived CDR1 and CDR2 are LNHDA and SQIVND (reference sequence). The CDR3 DNA reads as TGTGCCAGTAGTCAGGGTACCTCTGGGGCCAACGTCCTGACTTTC. Translation: CASSQGTSGANVLTF.

This clone has a single count. V and J are TRBV7-2 and TRBJ1-1; D gene uncertain. The CDR3 runs to 14 residues. Germline-derived CDR1 and CDR2 are SGHTA and FQGNSA. V lost 4 bases, J lost 2 bases, and 11 bases lay in between. CDR3 in amino acids: CASSSGLRNTEAFF. The CDR3 DNA sequence: TGTGCCAGCAGCTCCGGGCTCCGAAACACTGAAGCTTTCTTT.

The chain is built from TRBV18 and TRBJ2-5; tentatively, D is TRBD2 (6 bases). V was cut by 0 bases and J by 5 bases, with 13 bases left in between. This CDR3 spans 15 amino acids. CDR1 is KGHSH and CDR2 is LQKENI in the germline V gene. The CDR3 reads CASSPPLGGWETQYF. The CDR3, as DNA: TGTGCCAGCTCACCACCGCTCGGGGGATGGGAGACCCAGTACTTC. The full variable domain, rest sourced from reference TRBV18 and TRBJ2-5, is NAGVMQNPRHLVRRRGQEARLRCSPMKGHSHVYWYRQLPEEGLKFMVYLQKENIIDESGMPKERFSAEFPKEGPSILRIQQVVRGDSAAYFCASSPPLGGWETQYFGPGTRLLVL.

The chain links TRBV19 to TRBJ1-5, with D maybe TRBD1 (6 bases). The CDR3 is 14 residues long. Trimming took 1 base from V and 3 from J, leaving 7 bases between them. CDR1 and CDR2 from the germline V gene are LNHDA and SQIVND (reference sequence). CDR3 coding DNA: TGTGCCAGTAGTATAGGGACAGACAATCAGCCCCAGCATTTT. Translating gives CASSIGTDNQPQHF.

As regards this clone: In the same sample, other DNA sequences code for this CDR3. The rearrangement links TRBV3-1 (or the pseudogene TRBV3-2) to TRBJ1-5; D unclear. The CDR3 extends over 13 amino acids. Deletions cut 0 bases from V and 6 bases from J, with 6 bases between. Germline values: CDR1 LGHDT, CDR2 YNNKEL (reference sequence). The CDR3 loop reads CASSQDSTQPQHF. DNA for the CDR3: TGTGCCAGCAGCCAAGACAGTACTCAGCCCCAGCATTTT.